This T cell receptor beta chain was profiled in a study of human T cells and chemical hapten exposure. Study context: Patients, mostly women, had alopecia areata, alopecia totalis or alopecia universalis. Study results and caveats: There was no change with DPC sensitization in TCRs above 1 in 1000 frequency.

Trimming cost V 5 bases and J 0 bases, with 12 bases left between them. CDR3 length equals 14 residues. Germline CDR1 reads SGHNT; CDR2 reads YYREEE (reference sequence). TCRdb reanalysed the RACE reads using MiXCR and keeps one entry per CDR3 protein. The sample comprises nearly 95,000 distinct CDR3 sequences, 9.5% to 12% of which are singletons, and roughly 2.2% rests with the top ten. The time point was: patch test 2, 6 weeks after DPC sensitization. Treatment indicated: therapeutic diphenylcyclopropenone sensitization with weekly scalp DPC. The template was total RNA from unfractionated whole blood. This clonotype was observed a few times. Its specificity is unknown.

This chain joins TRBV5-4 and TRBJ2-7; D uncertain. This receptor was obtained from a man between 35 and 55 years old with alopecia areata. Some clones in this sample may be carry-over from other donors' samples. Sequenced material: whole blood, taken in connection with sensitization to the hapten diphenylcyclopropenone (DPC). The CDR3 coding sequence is TGTGCCAGCAGTCCCGCAGGATACTCCTACGAGCAGTACTTC. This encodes CASSPAGYSYEQYF.